Shown below are 14 T cell receptor beta chains from a single sample sequenced in a study of T cell repertoires in cytomegalovirus infection (dated by TCRdb to the late 2010s). The listed sequencing device is Illumina HiSeq 1500. TCRdb applied fastp at Q25 and MiXCR to the public reads, then kept only in-frame beta chains. Here each entry gathers all rows of one CDR3 protein and keeps the most common genes and DNA. The sample data list hundreds of thousands of distinct CDR3 sequences, and roughly 46% of these were observed just once. The leading ten clones occupy around 45% of the sample. These receptors' targets are unknown. According to the study, the label for this sample's treatment or condition signals: in vitro stimulation with specific CMV peptide epitopes to enrich CMV-specific T cells. The source was cultured PBMCs, collected from culture after CMV antigen stimulation. The source of these receptors is a human donor in good health (CMV status not recorded). Some clones in this sample may be carry-over from other donors' samples.

This clonotype was seen a handful of times. The CDR3 reads CASSWGQGTSGTEAFF. Written as DNA, the CDR3 is TGTGCCAGCAGCTGGGGACAGGGGACCTCGGGCACTGAAGCTTTCTTT. The chain combines TRBV5-4 with TRBJ1-1; 10 nucleotides line up with TRBD1. V shed 3 bases, J shed 4 bases, and the junction held 9 bases outside the gene matches. The germline V gene has CDR1 SGHNT and CDR2 YYREEE (reference sequence). This CDR3 region has 16 residues.

This rearrangement joins TRBV7-8 to TRBJ2-1; D gene ambiguous. Germline V gives CDR1 SGHVS, CDR2 FQNEAQ. The CDR3 extends over 16 amino acids. V lost 5 bases, J lost 0 bases, and 14 bases lay in between. This chain's CDR3 is CASSTRSASSYNEQFF. The CDR3 DNA is TGTGCCAGCAGCACCCGGTCGGCGAGCTCCTACAATGAGCAGTTCTTC.

The V gene is TRBV7-9, the J gene TRBJ2-1, with D perhaps assigned TRBD1 or TRBD2 (5 bases each). The CDR3 consists of 15 residues. The germline CDR1 and CDR2 sequences are SEHNR and FQNEAQ (reference sequence). Deletions cut 5 bases from V and 15 bases from J, with 26 bases between. CDR3 protein: CASSLPSGSLGRRFF. The CDR3 DNA sequence: TGTGCCAGCAGCCTCCCCAGCGGATCATTGGGGCGTCGGTTCTTC.

This clonotype was observed a few times. The gene calls are TRBV27 and TRBJ1-4, with D possibly TRBD1 on 6 matching bases. The V gene's germline CDR1 is MNHEY and CDR2 SMNVEV (reference sequence). CDR3 length: 15 residues. V was pared by 5 bases and J by 0 bases, with 10 bases between. CDR3 in DNA: TGTGCCAGCAGTCCGTCAGGGGCAACTAATGAAAAACTGTTTTTT. Its protein product is CASSPSGATNEKLFF.

The chain's CDR3 is CAISEFISGTGNTGELFF. The CDR3 bases are TGTGCCATCAGTGAATTCATTTCCGGGACGGGGAACACCGGGGAGCTGTTTTTT. The rearrangement joins TRBV10-3 to TRBJ2-2; D assignment may be TRBD1 or TRBD2 (5 bases each). Germline V lookup: CDR1 ENHRY, CDR2 SYGVKD. This CDR3 contains 18 residues. V was clipped by 3 bases and J by 1 base, with 18 bases between them.

The rearrangement joins TRBV12-3 or TRBV12-4 to TRBJ1-5; D may be TRBD1 (6 bases). V was clipped by 6 bases and J by 4 bases, with 10 bases between them. CDR3 length: 13 amino acids. The CDR3 sequence: CASSSGENQPQHF. The CDR3 DNA is TGTGCCAGCAGCTCAGGGGAAAATCAGCCCCAGCATTTT.

This sequence joins TRBV18 and TRBJ2-3, with 10 bases fitting TRBD1. CDR3 length: 15 residues. CDR1 KGHSH and CDR2 LQKENI come from the germline V gene. V lost 5 bases and J lost 2; bases outside the gene matches: 4. The CDR3 DNA follows: TGTGCCAGCTCAGCTGGACAGGGGGACACAGATACGCAGTATTTT. Translation: CASSAGQGDTDTQYF.

The rearrangement links TRBV20-1 to TRBJ2-7; D call uncertain. The ends were cut back, 3 bases at V and 2 bases at J, with 8 bases in the middle. Germline CDR1 and CDR2: DFQATT and SNEGSKA (reference sequence). This CDR3 comprises 12 residues. CDR3 protein: CSASDGPYEQYF. CDR3 bases: TGCAGTGCTAGTGATGGACCCTACGAGCAGTACTTC.

This clonotype was detected only once. The V and J genes are TRBV19 and TRBJ2-5; D remains unclear. V was trimmed by 3 bases and J by 5 bases, leaving 13 bases between them. Germline V gives CDR1 LNHDA, CDR2 SQIVND (reference sequence). The length of the CDR3 is 14 residues. The CDR3 bases are TGTGCCAGTAGTATGGAAGCAACTGGGGAGACCCAGTACTTC. This gives the protein CASSMEATGETQYF.

J is TRBJ2-7 and V is TRBV7-2; TRBD2 agrees at 8 bases. CDR1 and CDR2 from the germline V gene are SGHTA and FQGNSA. Trimming cost V 5 bases and J 2 bases; bases outside gene matches: 23. CDR3 size: 20 residues. The CDR3 DNA is TGTGCCAGCAGCATACGGGGGAGCGGGGGCTCTAGGGTGGCGGCCTACGAGCAGTACTTC. Translating it yields CASSIRGSGGSRVAAYEQYF.

The sample holds a few counts of this clonotype. V usage is TRBV7-2 and J usage is TRBJ2-7, with 9 bases aligning to TRBD2. Trimming at V came to 3 bases and at J to 2 bases, leaving 5 bases not matched to a gene. The CDR3 length is 15 residues. Per the germline V gene, CDR1 is SGHTA and CDR2 is FQGNSA. CDR3 DNA sequence: TGTGCCAGCAGCTTTTTCGCGGGAGGGCCCTACGAGCAGTACTTC. Residues: CASSFFAGGPYEQYF.

This sequence joins TRBV7-9 and TRBJ1-4, with TRBD1 matching 9 bases. Germline CDR1 is SEHNR and CDR2 is FQNEAQ (reference sequence). Trimming at V came to 11 bases and at J to 5 bases, leaving 9 bases not matched to a gene. CDR3 length: 14 amino acids. CDR3 residues: CAGARDRANEKLFF. CDR3 DNA: TGTGCCGGGGCCAGGGACAGGGCGAATGAAAAACTGTTTTTT.

The chain employs TRBV11-2 and TRBJ1-2, with TRBD1 matching over 7 bases. Germline CDR1 reads SGHAT; CDR2 reads FQNNGV. The CDR3 has 16 amino acids. V shed 5 bases, J shed 7 bases, and the junction held 16 bases outside the gene matches. CDR3 protein: CASSQGDWDTTGGYTF. In DNA form, the CDR3 reads TGTGCCAGCAGCCAGGGGGACTGGGACACAACGGGTGGCTACACCTTC.

This chain links TRBV7-6 with TRBJ1-6; D unresolved. The CDR3 has 18 residues. CDR1 SGHVS and CDR2 FNYEAQ come from the germline V gene. V was shortened by 2 bases and J by 7 bases, with 21 bases between the two germline ends. CDR3 nucleotide sequence: TGTGCCAGCAGCTTAATTGGCCGCGGCTCACTTGGGAATTCACCCCTCCACTTT. As protein: CASSLIGRGSLGNSPLHF.